The next 21 T cell receptor beta chains were all read from a single sample in a study of blood T cell repertoires in COVID-19. Here immunoSEQ multiplex PCR was the method, and the copy in TCRdb shows in-frame clones only, minus some. This table holds roughly 170,000 clones, around 83% found once. Sequenced input: PBMCs or T cells enriched from blood (not recorded which). These receptors all come from a woman in her fifties or sixties in a cohort exposed to, infected with or recovered from COVID-19 (not recorded which).

The chain combines TRBV6-5 with TRBJ1-5, with TRBD1 as a possible D gene (6 bases). This CDR3 is built from 13 residues. Germline CDR1 is MNHEY and CDR2 is SVGAGI. V gave up 7 bases and J gave up 5 bases, with 12 bases separating them. The CDR3 spells CASTDRVDQPQHF. CDR3 in DNA: TGTGCCAGCACGGACAGAGTAGATCAGCCCCAGCATTTT.

The chain recombines TRBV3-1 (or the pseudogene TRBV3-2) with TRBJ2-1, with 10 bases identical to TRBD2. Germline V gene lookup returns CDR1 LGHDT and CDR2 YNNKEL (reference sequence). The CDR3 is made up of 15 amino acids. The junction had 3 bases not matched to a gene; V was cut back by 5 bases and J by 2 bases. As DNA, the CDR3 is TGTGCCAGCAGCTCTCTAGCGGGAGCCTACAATGAGCAGTTCTTC. Protein sequence: CASSSLAGAYNEQFF.

This clone was seen a single time. The chain uses TRBV18 and TRBJ1-1, with a weak D call TRBD1 (6 bases). The ends were cut back, 2 bases at V and 0 bases at J, with 10 bases in the middle. The CDR3 length is 15 residues. Germline V gene sequence: CDR1 KGHSH, CDR2 LQKENI. The CDR3 loop is CASSPGTILNTEAFF. The CDR3 coding sequence is TGTGCCAGCTCACCAGGGACAATCTTGAACACTGAAGCTTTCTTT.

This clone was observed a handful of times. The rearrangement uses TRBV27 and TRBJ1-4, with D unclear. V was clipped by 0 bases and J by 8 bases, with 10 bases between them. The CDR3 runs 14 residues. Germline V lookup: CDR1 MNHEY, CDR2 SMNVEV (reference sequence). CDR3 sequence (DNA): TGTGCCAGCAGTTTATCTAGTAATCGGGAAAAACTGTTTTTT. Amino acid sequence: CASSLSSNREKLFF.

A single count supports this clone. The chain links TRBV6-5 to TRBJ1-4, with D uncertain. Germline CDR1 MNHEY, CDR2 SVGAGI. V was clipped by 4 bases and J by 7 bases, with 16 bases between them. The CDR3 has 15 residues. In DNA, the CDR3 is TGTGCCAGCAGTTCAGTTGAGGGTGGTATTGAAAAACTGTTTTTT. This gives the protein CASSSVEGGIEKLFF.

This chain uses TRBV10-3 with TRBJ2-5, with 8 positions matching TRBD1. CDR1 ENHRY and CDR2 SYGVKD come from the germline V gene. The CDR3 covers 15 residues. Unmatched junction bases numbered 6, after V lost 3 bases and J lost 3 bases. The CDR3 sequence: CAISEQAQGEETQYF. CDR3 sequence (DNA): TGTGCCATCAGTGAACAAGCACAGGGGGAAGAGACCCAGTACTTC.

The sample holds a few counts of this clone. The chain carries TRBV7-8 and TRBJ2-7, with a weak D call TRBD2 (5 bases). Germline loops: CDR1 SGHVS, CDR2 FQNEAQ. This CDR3 region has 13 residues. Trimming cost V 2 bases and J 4 bases, with 9 bases left between them. The CDR3 region is CASSLMGGYEQYF. The CDR3 coding sequence is TGTGCCAGCAGCTTAATGGGCGGGTACGAGCAGTACTTC.

This clone was recorded at least ten times. The chain joins TRBV12-3 or TRBV12-4 to TRBJ2-1; TRBD1 is a possible D gene (6 bases). The CDR3 is made up of 13 amino acids. V lost 6 bases to trimming and J lost 5 bases, with 11 bases between them. CDR3 nucleotide sequence: TGTGCCAGCAGCCTGGACAGAAACAATGAGCAGTTCTTC. As protein: CASSLDRNNEQFF.

The CDR3 region is CASSNIVGVAQPQHF. CDR3 nucleotides: TGTGCCAGTAGTAATATTGTCGGGGTTGCGCAGCCCCAGCATTTT. This chain joins TRBV19 and TRBJ1-5; no firm D call. The CDR3 is 15 residues long. Trimming pared 4 bases from V and 7 bases from J, leaving 17 bases between. The germline V gene has CDR1 LNHDA and CDR2 SQIVND (reference sequence).

The chain joins TRBV7-3 to TRBJ2-6, with a weak D call TRBD2 (6 bases). This CDR3 contains 14 residues. Germline V lookup: CDR1 SGHTA, CDR2 FQGTGA. Trimming took off 5 bases at V and 6 bases at J, with 11 bases between the two ends. This CDR3 is CASSPTGVANVLTF. CDR3 in DNA: TGTGCCAGCAGCCCTACGGGAGTGGCCAACGTCCTGACTTTC.

The chain is built from TRBV19 and TRBJ2-5; D gene uncertain. Looked up from germline, CDR1 is LNHDA and CDR2 is SQIVND (reference sequence). The CDR3 contains 12 residues. V shed 0 bases and J shed 7 bases, with 6 bases lying between them. CDR3 nucleotides: TGTGCCAGTAGTATAGATGTCGGGACCCAGTACTTC. Translated, it gives CASSIDVGTQYF.

V and J are TRBV10-3 and TRBJ2-3, with 11 bases aligning to TRBD2. The J segment lost 6 bases and the V segment lost 1 base, leaving 9 bases of the junction unmatched. Germline CDR1 is ENHRY and CDR2 is SYGVKD. The CDR3 is made up of 17 amino acids. The CDR3 protein is CAISEFPSGGPSDTQYF. The DNA of the CDR3 is TGTGCCATCAGTGAGTTCCCTAGCGGGGGGCCTTCCGATACGCAGTATTTT.

This chain links TRBV11-2 with TRBJ1-1; D is uncertain. V dropped 5 bases and J dropped 3 bases, with 7 bases sitting between them. The CDR3 is made up of 12 amino acids. Looked up from germline, CDR1 is SGHAT and CDR2 is FQNNGV. The CDR3 is CASSREYTEAFF. The CDR3 DNA reads as TGTGCCAGCAGCCGAGAATACACTGAAGCTTTCTTT.

The V and J genes are TRBV7-9 and TRBJ2-7, with 7 bases that match TRBD1. CDR3 length: 15 amino acids. The germline gives CDR1 SEHNR, CDR2 FQNEAQ (reference sequence). V dropped 0 bases and J dropped 5; count of bases not matched to a gene: 7. CDR3 coding DNA: TGTGCCAGCAGCTTAGCGAGCGGAGACAGGGACGAGCAGTACTTC. Its protein product is CASSLASGDRDEQYF.

CDR3 loop: CSAPIRGGTNYGYTF. The CDR3 DNA is TGCAGCGCCCCAATTCGGGGGGGGACTAACTATGGCTACACCTTC. This chain connects TRBV29-1 to TRBJ1-2; tentative D call: TRBD1 (5 bases). Germline V gives CDR1 SQVTM, CDR2 ANQGSEA. The CDR3 consists of 15 residues. Trimming cost V 7 bases and J 0 bases, with 18 bases left between them.

This clone appeared a few times. The rearrangement joins TRBV28 to TRBJ2-7; 7 positions agree with TRBD2. V was pared by 3 bases and J by 2 bases, with 4 bases of the junction left unmatched. CDR3 length: 14 residues. Per the germline V gene, CDR1 is MDHEN and CDR2 is SYDVKM. DNA of the CDR3: TGTGCCAGCAGTTTTACGGGAGGCCCCTACGAGCAGTACTTC. Residues: CASSFTGGPYEQYF.

The chain couples TRBV5-4 to TRBJ2-7; 9 bases are a match to TRBD2. The CDR3 is 15 residues long. Germline assignment: CDR1 SGHNT and CDR2 YYREEE (reference sequence). V was pared by 5 bases and J by 3 bases, with 9 bases of the junction left unmatched. The CDR3 here is CASSRDASGDYEQYF. The CDR3 DNA reads as TGTGCCAGCAGTCGGGACGCTAGCGGGGACTACGAGCAGTACTTC.

The chain combines TRBV6-5 with TRBJ1-1; D unclear. CDR1 and CDR2 (germline): MNHEY, SVGAGI. V lost 10 bases and J lost 1, with 19 bases in between. CDR3 length: 15 residues. CDR3 nucleotides: TGTGCCATTTTCCGGGAAGAGAGGGCGAACACTGAAGCTTTCTTT. It yields the protein CAIFREERANTEAFF.

The chain uses TRBV12-3 or TRBV12-4 and TRBJ2-7; 9 nucleotides line up with TRBD1. Unmatched junction bases numbered 2, after V lost 3 bases and J lost 5 bases. This CDR3 has 13 residues. The CDR3 region is CASSLGQGHEQYF. As DNA, the CDR3 is TGTGCCAGCAGTTTGGGACAGGGTCACGAGCAGTACTTC.

This clone was seen only once. The V call is TRBV11-2, the J call TRBJ2-1, with 11 bases fitting TRBD2. Losses at the gene ends were 0 bases for V and 0 bases for J; bases not matched to a gene: 7. From germline, CDR1 is SGHAT and CDR2 FQNNGV. The CDR3 length is 19 residues. The CDR3 spells CASSLELAGGYSSYNEQFF. CDR3 nucleotides: TGTGCCAGCAGCTTAGAGCTAGCGGGAGGTTACAGCTCCTACAATGAGCAGTTCTTC.

The chain carries TRBV4-1 and TRBJ1-3; no clear D gene. This CDR3 is built from 15 residues. V lost 0 bases, J lost 0 bases, and 6 bases lay in between. Per the germline V gene, CDR1 is MGHRA and CDR2 is YSYEKL. The CDR3, as DNA: TGCGCCAGCAGCCAAGATGTGAGCTCTGGAAACACCATATATTTT. Translating gives CASSQDVSSGNTIYF.